This TCR beta chain was recorded in a study of response to subunit inactivated influenza vaccine (dated by TCRdb to the late 2010s). In the study overall: To follow how T cells responded to a trivalent subunit inactivated influenza vaccine, the researchers relied on deep quantitative profiling of the T cell receptor repertoire. What the study reported, not specific to this receptor: The authors proposed that each seasonal influenza vaccination may bring in only a limited number of new T cells.

In the case of this clonotype: This receptor's antigen is unknown. No base quality values were provided; no much bigger clone lies one nucleotide off.

Libraries were made using RT-PCR. Instrument used: Illumina HiSeq 2500. Using fastp at Q25 and MiXCR, TCRdb reprocessed the public reads and kept productive beta chains. For every CDR3 protein sequence, its rows merge into one entry that carries the most common genes and DNA. The sample table lists a few hundred thousand distinct CDR3 sequences, 11% to 15% of them with a count of one. Of the sample, 8.5% to 14% is held by the ten largest clones. Including cysteine and phenylalanine, the CDR3 has 13 amino acids. The DNA shown is the 39-base CDR3, in frame from base 1. The germline V gene gives CDR1 as MDHEN and CDR2 as SYDVKM.

Specimen: PBMCs from blood, collected about 13 days after vaccination. The clonotype originates from a man between 45 and 60 years old who received an inactivated influenza vaccine. Donor details come from another sample of the same person, matched by shared clones. The sequence links TRBV28 to TRBJ2-7, and 10 junction bases match TRBD2. The nucleotide sequence reads as follows: TGTGCGGGGAGCGGGGGGGAATCCTACGAGCAGTACTTC. It translates to CAGSGGESYEQYF.